Given below is one T cell receptor (beta chain) in context. The sample is drawn from a study of blood T cell repertoires in COVID-19. Original methodology: Amplified reference gene primers provided the basis for estimating nucleated cell counts. Clones were read by immunoSEQ multiplex PCR, and TCRdb kept only the in-frame ones, dropping some. D and trimming were read from the DNA, whereas the V and J calls and clone size are those reported in that table. Of about 190,000 clones listed, 70% to 80% were seen once; the top ten hold roughly 14%. The CDR3 totals 13 residues. The germline V gene encodes CDR1 MGHDK and CDR2 SYGVNS.

Sequenced material: peripheral blood. The chain carries TRBV25-1 and TRBJ1-6; 9 nucleotides line up with TRBD1. The TCR originated in a man in his fifties or sixties who had recovered from COVID-19. In DNA, the CDR3 is TGTGCACCCCGGGACAGGGACAATTCACCCCTCCACTTT. Amino acids: CAPRDRDNSPLHF.